A single sample is the source of the 23 T cell receptor beta chains below, sequenced in a study of PD-L1 blockade in urothelial cancer. The data were produced by immunoSEQ multiplex PCR, yet TCRdb's version contains in-frame clones alone and is incomplete. The repertoire consists of roughly 87,000 clones, with 87% occurring once and the leading ten covering 4.5% to 7%. This specimen consisted of PBMCs, obtained around atezolizumab (anti-PD-L1) treatment. The receptors derive from a woman aged 70 to 79 with urothelial cancer.

The chain uses TRBV19 and TRBJ2-1; a possible D gene is TRBD2 (7 bases). The CDR3 contains 14 residues. Germline loops: CDR1 LNHDA, CDR2 SQIVND (reference sequence). V shed 5 bases and J shed 4 bases, with 12 bases lying between them. The CDR3 reads CASSYGGQYNEQFF. CDR3 coding DNA: TGTGCCAGTAGTTACGGGGGGCAATACAATGAGCAGTTCTTC.

This clone showed up just once. This sequence joins TRBV7-2 and TRBJ1-2, with 9 bases that match TRBD1. J gave up 4 bases and V 2 bases, and 11 bases lay outside the gene matches. Germline CDR1 reads SGHTA; CDR2 reads FQGNSA. This CDR3 region has 17 residues. The CDR3 loop is CASSLRDRAWVGYGYTF. The CDR3 DNA is TGTGCCAGCAGCTTACGGGACAGGGCGTGGGTTGGCTATGGCTACACCTTC.

The chain joins TRBV5-6 to TRBJ2-1; D is perhaps TRBD2 (6 bases). The CDR3 length is 14 residues. V lost 0 bases, J lost 4 bases, and 8 bases lay in between. Germline V gene lookup returns CDR1 SGHDT and CDR2 YYEEEE. The CDR3 loop reads CASSLVRGYNEQFF. The CDR3 bases are TGTGCCAGCAGCTTGGTCCGGGGGTACAATGAGCAGTTCTTC.

This clone was seen once. The rearrangement uses TRBV7-9 and TRBJ2-7; tentatively, D is TRBD2 (5 bases). Germline V gene data show CDR1 as SEHNR and CDR2 as FQNEAQ (reference sequence). CDR3 length equals 13 residues. The V end was cut by 4 bases, the J end by 2 bases, with 9 bases between. Written as DNA, the CDR3 is TGTGCCAGCAGCTCGGGAAGGGCCTACGAGCAGTACTTC. Translated: CASSSGRAYEQYF.

This chain links TRBV30 with TRBJ1-2; D remains ambiguous. The germline V gene encodes CDR1 GTSNPN and CDR2 SVGIG (reference sequence). The ends were cut back, 5 bases at V and 4 bases at J, with 17 bases in the middle. The CDR3 is 14 residues long. The CDR3 reads CAWGGPVVLYGYTF. The CDR3 DNA follows: TGTGCCTGGGGCGGGCCAGTTGTTCTCTATGGCTACACCTTC.

The CDR3 DNA reads as TGCGCCAGCAGCCAAGATCCTACTAGCGGGGTCCTTCTCACAGATACGCAGTATTTT. As protein: CASSQDPTSGVLLTDTQYF. This chain joins TRBV4-1 and TRBJ2-3; TRBD2 matches at 10 bases. There are 19 residues in the CDR3. Germline CDR1 reads MGHRA; CDR2 reads YSYEKL. J lost 2 bases, V lost 0 bases, and 11 bases had no gene match.

The chain employs TRBV5-1 and TRBJ2-1, with a weak D call TRBD2 (6 bases). The V end was cut by 2 bases, the J end by 7 bases, with 19 bases between. Germline V gives CDR1 SGHRS, CDR2 YFSETQ. The CDR3 is 16 residues long. The CDR3 nucleotides read TGCGCCAGCAGCTTAGGCCGGGACTCAGGGCGAAATGAGCAGTTCTTC. Its protein product is CASSLGRDSGRNEQFF.

J is TRBJ2-7 and V is TRBV30; no firm D call. The germline V gene has CDR1 GTSNPN and CDR2 SVGIG (reference sequence). Trimming removed 0 bases at V and 6 bases at J, with 12 bases between. The CDR3 covers 13 residues. The DNA for the CDR3 is TGTGCCTGGAGTGTAAGTCTAGAACGCGAGCAGTACTTC. Translated: CAWSVSLEREQYF.

As DNA, the CDR3 is TGTGCCAGTAGTACCGTGACAGGGAACACTGAAGCTTTCTTT. As protein: CASSTVTGNTEAFF. The V call is TRBV19, the J call TRBJ1-1; TRBD1 might be the D (6 bases). Trimming pared 4 bases from V and 1 base from J, leaving 10 bases between. CDR3 size: 14 residues. Germline assignment: CDR1 LNHDA and CDR2 SQIVND (reference sequence).

This rearrangement joins TRBV19 to TRBJ1-5, with 8 bases that match TRBD1. The germline CDR1 and CDR2 sequences are LNHDA and SQIVND (reference sequence). V shed 7 bases and J 6 bases; nucleotides not matched to a gene: 11. The length of the CDR3 is 15 residues. This chain's CDR3 is CASTTDRGSSQPQHF. The CDR3 DNA is TGTGCCAGTACAACCGACAGGGGCAGTAGTCAGCCCCAGCATTTT.

The V gene is TRBV29-1, the J gene TRBJ2-7, with 8 bases matching TRBD2. Germline V CDR1 and CDR2: SQVTM, ANQGSEA. The CDR3 runs to 15 residues. V dropped 1 base and J dropped 0; count of bases not matched to a gene: 5. The CDR3 nucleotides read TGCAGCGTTGAAGGGCCCAGCGGGAGCTCCTACGAGCAGTACTTC. This encodes CSVEGPSGSSYEQYF.

This chain links TRBV6-6 with TRBJ1-2; 8 nucleotides align to TRBD1. CDR1 is MNHNY, CDR2 SVGAGI, per germline (reference sequence). The CDR3 loop spans 14 amino acids. Germline trimming cut 6 bases from V and 2 bases from J; bases unmatched to any gene: 5. DNA for the CDR3: TGTGCCAGCAGGACAGGGGTCCTCAACTATGGCTACACCTTC. This translates into CASRTGVLNYGYTF.

The J gene is TRBJ2-7, the V gene TRBV10-1; 16 bases match TRBD2. This CDR3 is built from 16 residues. The V segment lost 10 bases and the J segment 2 bases; nucleotides outside the gene matches: 8. Germline CDR1 is WNHNN and CDR2 is SYGVQD (reference sequence). CDR3 residues: CANPGLAGGGAYEQYF. CDR3 sequence (DNA): TGCGCCAACCCGGGACTAGCGGGAGGGGGTGCCTACGAGCAGTACTTC.

This chain connects TRBV6-5 to TRBJ1-5, with D unclear. Germline V gene sequence: CDR1 MNHEY, CDR2 SVGAGI. V was cut by 5 bases and J by 2 bases, with 13 bases left in between. This CDR3 is 15 amino acids long. The CDR3 reads CASSSDQEGNQPQHF. In nucleotides, the CDR3 is TGTGCCAGCAGTAGCGATCAGGAGGGCAATCAGCCCCAGCATTTT.

V and J are TRBV5-4 and TRBJ2-7, with 7 nucleotides matching TRBD2. Germline CDR1 SGHNT, CDR2 YYREEE (reference sequence). The CDR3 extends over 14 amino acids. Trimming took 0 bases from V and 2 from J; bases not matched to a gene: 2. The CDR3 sequence: CASSLEGLPYEQYF. The CDR3 DNA sequence: TGTGCCAGCAGCTTGGAGGGACTACCCTACGAGCAGTACTTC.

This chain uses TRBV27 with TRBJ2-1, with TRBD1 matching 9 bases. The germline gives CDR1 MNHEY, CDR2 SMNVEV (reference sequence). CDR3 length equals 15 residues. The V gene end was trimmed by 5 bases and the J gene end by 7 bases; junction bases not matched to a gene: 9. The CDR3 nucleotides read TGTGCCAGCAGTCGGACGGGACAGGGCGGGAATGAGCAGTTCTTC. This gives the protein CASSRTGQGGNEQFF.

The sample holds a few counts of this clone. The chain joins TRBV6-1 to TRBJ1-3, with TRBD1 matching 9 bases. This CDR3 is built from 14 residues. Germline V lookup: CDR1 MNHNS, CDR2 SASEGT. J was trimmed by 0 bases and V by 6 bases; bases with no gene match: 0. CDR3 DNA: TGTGCCAGCAGGACAGGGGGCTCTGGAAACACCATATATTTT. As protein: CASRTGGSGNTIYF.

The CDR3 DNA sequence: TGTGCCACCAGCAGTCGGGGGGCGCGTGGCTATGGCTACACCTTC. This gives the protein CATSSRGARGYGYTF. The chain combines TRBV15 with TRBJ1-2; TRBD1 might be the D (6 bases). The CDR3 covers 15 residues. CDR1 and CDR2 from the germline V gene are LNHNV and YYDKDF (reference sequence). The V end was cut by 3 bases, the J end by 4 bases, with 15 bases between.

The chain joins TRBV18 to TRBJ1-5; TRBD1 matches 11 bases. This CDR3 spans 16 amino acids. Germline CDR1 reads KGHSH; CDR2 reads LQKENI. After removal of 0 bases from V and 6 bases from J, the junction contained 4 bases not matched to a gene. CDR3 amino acids: CASSPPGQGGTQPQHF. As DNA, the CDR3 is TGTGCCAGCTCACCACCGGGACAGGGGGGCACTCAGCCCCAGCATTTT. Full variable domain (outside the CDR3, taken from reference TRBV18 and TRBJ1-5): NAGVMQNPRHLVRRRGQEARLRCSPMKGHSHVYWYRQLPEEGLKFMVYLQKENIIDESGMPKERFSAEFPKEGPSILRIQQVVRGDSAAYFCASSPPGQGGTQPQHFGDGTRLSIL.

The gene calls are TRBV27 and TRBJ2-5, with TRBD2 matching over 12 bases. V was pared by 5 bases and J by 5 bases, with 9 bases of the junction left unmatched. CDR3 length equals 16 residues. Germline V gives CDR1 MNHEY, CDR2 SMNVEV (reference sequence). The CDR3 here is CASSPATSGRGETQYF. The DNA of the CDR3 is TGTGCCAGCAGTCCCGCGACTAGCGGGAGAGGTGAGACCCAGTACTTC.

V and J are TRBV5-1 and TRBJ2-1, with a weak D call TRBD2 (6 bases). The CDR3 sequence is 18 residues long. Trimming cost V 4 bases and J 0 bases, with 20 bases left between them. CDR1 SGHRS and CDR2 YFSETQ come from the germline V gene. This chain's CDR3 is CASSPEVPGSYSYNEQFF. CDR3 DNA sequence: TGCGCCAGCAGCCCCGAAGTTCCCGGGAGCTACTCCTACAATGAGCAGTTCTTC.

The chain uses TRBV11-1 and TRBJ2-5; 7 nucleotides align to TRBD1. CDR3 length: 15 amino acids. Trimming took 5 bases from V and 3 from J; bases not matched to a gene: 9. In germline, CDR1 is SGHAT, CDR2 FQDESV (reference sequence). CDR3 in DNA: TGTGCCAGCAGCCCGACAGGGTATAGGGAAGAGACCCAGTACTTC. This codes for CASSPTGYREETQYF. The full variable domain, completed using reference TRBV11-1 and TRBJ2-5, is EAEVAQSPRYKITEKSQAVAFWCDPISGHATLYWYRQILGQGPELLVQFQDESVVDDSQLPKDRFSAERLKGVDSTLKIQPAELGDSAMYLCASSPTGYREETQYFGPGTRLLVL.

In this sample, this clone turned up a few times. The V and J genes are TRBV7-8 and TRBJ1-6, with unresolved D. Trimming left V 2 bases short and J 9 bases short, with 14 bases between. The CDR3 is made up of 15 amino acids. Germline V CDR1 and CDR2: SGHVS, FQNEAQ. The CDR3 here is CASSLSGISGSPLHF. As DNA, the CDR3 is TGTGCCAGCAGCTTATCGGGGATCTCGGGTTCACCCCTCCACTTT. Full variable domain (rest looked up from reference TRBV7-8 and TRBJ1-6): GAGVSQSPRYKVAKRGQDVALRCDPISGHVSLFWYQQALGQGPEFLTYFQNEAQLDKSGLPSDRFFAERPEGSVSTLKIQRTQQEDSAVYLCASSLSGISGSPLHFGNGTRLTVT.